This TCR beta chain appears in the sequencing data of a study of human T cells and chemical hapten exposure. Study at large: Read at 6 days, the patch tests placed 0.01% DPC on the upper back. Minor pooled library volume differences mainly drove per-sample TCR yield variation. General study points: Compared with pre-sensitization or healthy control sets, expanded TCRs clustered more.

This clonotype occurred many times. Antigen: not known. As for time point: patch test 1, 2 weeks after DPC sensitization. Sample treatment: therapeutic diphenylcyclopropenone sensitization with weekly scalp DPC. This CDR3 comprises 15 residues. Germline values: CDR1 MNHEY, CDR2 SVGAGI. The germline V and J ends were trimmed by 5 bases and 2 bases, with 14 bases remaining between them. TCRdb fed the RACE reads into MiXCR, producing one record per CDR3 protein. The sample includes around 71,000 distinct CDR3 sequences, 7.5% to 10% of them seen just once. The source is a woman in her 40s with alopecia areata. Some clones in this sample may be carry-over from other donors' samples. Sequenced material: whole blood, taken in connection with sensitization to the hapten diphenylcyclopropenone (DPC). The V gene is TRBV6-5, the J gene TRBJ2-3; perhaps D is TRBD1 or TRBD2 (5 bases each). The CDR3 loop reads CASSENRGFTDTQYF. For the CDR3, the DNA is TGTGCCAGCAGTGAAAACCGGGGCTTCACAGATACGCAGTATTTT.